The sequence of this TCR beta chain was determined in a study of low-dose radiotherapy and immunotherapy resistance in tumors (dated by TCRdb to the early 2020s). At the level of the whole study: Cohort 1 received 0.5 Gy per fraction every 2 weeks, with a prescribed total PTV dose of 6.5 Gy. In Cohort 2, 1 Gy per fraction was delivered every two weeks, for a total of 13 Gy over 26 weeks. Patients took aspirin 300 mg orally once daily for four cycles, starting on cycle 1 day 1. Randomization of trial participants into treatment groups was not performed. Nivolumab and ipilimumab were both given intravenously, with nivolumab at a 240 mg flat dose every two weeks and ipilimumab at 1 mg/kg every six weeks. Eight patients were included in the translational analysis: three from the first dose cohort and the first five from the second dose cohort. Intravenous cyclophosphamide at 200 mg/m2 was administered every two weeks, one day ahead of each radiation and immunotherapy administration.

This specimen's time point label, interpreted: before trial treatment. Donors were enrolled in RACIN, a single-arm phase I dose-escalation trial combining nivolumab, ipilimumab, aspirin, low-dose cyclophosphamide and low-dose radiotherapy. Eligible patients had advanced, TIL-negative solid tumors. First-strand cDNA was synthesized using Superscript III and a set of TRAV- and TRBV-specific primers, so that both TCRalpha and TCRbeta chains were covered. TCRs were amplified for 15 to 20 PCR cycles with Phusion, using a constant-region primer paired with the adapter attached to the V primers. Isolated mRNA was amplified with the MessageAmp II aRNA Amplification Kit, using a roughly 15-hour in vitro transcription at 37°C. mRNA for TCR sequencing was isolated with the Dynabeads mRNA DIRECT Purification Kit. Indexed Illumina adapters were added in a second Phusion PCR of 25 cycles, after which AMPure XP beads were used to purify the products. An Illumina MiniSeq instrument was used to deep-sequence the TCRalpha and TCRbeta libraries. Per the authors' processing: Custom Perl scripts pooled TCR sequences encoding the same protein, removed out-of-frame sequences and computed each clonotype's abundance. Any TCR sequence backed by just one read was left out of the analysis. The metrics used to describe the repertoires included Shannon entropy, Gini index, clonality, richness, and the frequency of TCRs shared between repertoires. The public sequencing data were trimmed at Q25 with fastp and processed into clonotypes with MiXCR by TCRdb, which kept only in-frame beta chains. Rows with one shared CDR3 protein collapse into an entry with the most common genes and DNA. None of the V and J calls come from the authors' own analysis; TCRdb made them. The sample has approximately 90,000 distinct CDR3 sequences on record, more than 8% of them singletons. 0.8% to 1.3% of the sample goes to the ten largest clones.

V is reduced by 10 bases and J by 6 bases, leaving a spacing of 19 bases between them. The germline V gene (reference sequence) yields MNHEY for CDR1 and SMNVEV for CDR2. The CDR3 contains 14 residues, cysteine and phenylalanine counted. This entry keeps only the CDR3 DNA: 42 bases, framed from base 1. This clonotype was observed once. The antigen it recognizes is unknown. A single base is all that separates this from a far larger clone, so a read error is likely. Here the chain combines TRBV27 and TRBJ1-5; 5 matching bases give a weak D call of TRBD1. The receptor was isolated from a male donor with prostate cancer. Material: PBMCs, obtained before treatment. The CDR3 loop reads CATSRAGGIQPQHF. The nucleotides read TGTGCCACCAGCCGTGCCGGGGGGATTCAGCCCCAGCATTTT.